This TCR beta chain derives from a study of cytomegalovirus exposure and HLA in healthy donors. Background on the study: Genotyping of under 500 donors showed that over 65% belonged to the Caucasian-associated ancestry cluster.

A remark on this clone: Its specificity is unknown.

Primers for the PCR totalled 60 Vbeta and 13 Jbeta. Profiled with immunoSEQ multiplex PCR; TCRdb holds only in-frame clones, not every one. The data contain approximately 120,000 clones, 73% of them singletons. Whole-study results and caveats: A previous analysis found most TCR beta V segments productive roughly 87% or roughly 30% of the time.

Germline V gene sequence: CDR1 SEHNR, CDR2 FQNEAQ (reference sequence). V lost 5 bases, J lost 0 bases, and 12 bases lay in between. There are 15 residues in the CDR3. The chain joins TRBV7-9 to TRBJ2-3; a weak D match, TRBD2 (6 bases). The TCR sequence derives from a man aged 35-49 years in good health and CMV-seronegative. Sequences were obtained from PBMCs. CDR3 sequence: CASSRRGSSTDTQYF. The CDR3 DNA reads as TGTGCCAGCAGCCGGAGGGGATCTAGCACAGATACGCAGTATTTT.